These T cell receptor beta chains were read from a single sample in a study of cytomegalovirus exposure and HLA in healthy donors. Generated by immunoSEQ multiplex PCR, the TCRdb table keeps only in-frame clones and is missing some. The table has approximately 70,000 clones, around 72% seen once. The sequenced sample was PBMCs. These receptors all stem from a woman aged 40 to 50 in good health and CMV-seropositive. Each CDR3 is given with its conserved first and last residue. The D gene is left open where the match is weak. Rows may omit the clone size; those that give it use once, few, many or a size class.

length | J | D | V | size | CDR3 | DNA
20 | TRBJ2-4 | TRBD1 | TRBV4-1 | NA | CASSQLWDLNRGSAKNIQYF | TGCGCCAGCAGCCAACTGTGGGATTTAAACAGGGGCTCGGCCAAAAACATTCAGTACTTC
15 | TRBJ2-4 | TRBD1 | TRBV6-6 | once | CASRGQGAAKNIQYF | TGTGCCAGCAGGGGACAGGGGGCTGCCAAAAACATTCAGTACTTC
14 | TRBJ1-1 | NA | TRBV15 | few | CATARREGNTEAFF | TGTGCCACCGCCCGGAGGGAGGGGAACACTGAAGCTTTCTTT
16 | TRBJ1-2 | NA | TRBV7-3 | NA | CASRNPTGTPEIGYTF | TGTGCCAGCAGGAACCCAACCGGGACACCCGAGATTGGCTACACCTTC
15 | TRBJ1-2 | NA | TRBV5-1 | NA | CASSSLQGFGYGYTF | TGCGCCAGCAGCTCCCTACAGGGATTTGGGTATGGCTACACCTTC
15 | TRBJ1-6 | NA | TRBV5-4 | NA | CASSGGGAGNSPLHF | TGTGCCAGCAGCGGGGGAGGGGCGGGGAATTCACCCCTCCACTTT
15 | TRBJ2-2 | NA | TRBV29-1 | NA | CSADGEVGRTGELFF | TGCAGCGCAGACGGGGAAGTAGGGAGGACCGGGGAGCTGTTTTTT
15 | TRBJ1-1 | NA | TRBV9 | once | CASSTSGGGYTEAFF | TGTGCCAGCAGCACTTCGGGGGGTGGGTACACTGAAGCTTTCTTT
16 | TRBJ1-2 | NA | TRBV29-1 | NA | CSVGAGTVDSGHGYTF | TGCAGCGTTGGAGCGGGGACTGTCGATAGTGGGCATGGCTACACCTTC
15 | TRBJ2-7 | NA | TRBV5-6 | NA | CASSPPSGVFDEQYF | TGTGCCAGCAGCCCTCCCTCAGGGGTTTTCGACGAGCAGTACTTC
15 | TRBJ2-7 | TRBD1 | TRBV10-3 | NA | CAISERDRGQYEQYF | TGTGCCATCAGTGAGCGGGACAGGGGGCAATACGAGCAGTACTTC
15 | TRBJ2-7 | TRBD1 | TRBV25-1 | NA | CASSDPGTGGYEQYF | TGTGCCAGCAGTGATCCCGGGACAGGGGGTTACGAGCAGTACTTC
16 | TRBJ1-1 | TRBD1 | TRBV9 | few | CASSVVGTGGNTEAFF | TGTGCCAGCAGCGTAGTGGGGACAGGGGGGAACACTGAAGCTTTCTTT
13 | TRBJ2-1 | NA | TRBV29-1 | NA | CSVVTGQYNEQFF | TGCAGCGTTGTCACAGGCCAGTACAATGAGCAGTTCTTC
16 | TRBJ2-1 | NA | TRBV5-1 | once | CASSPTGIAVNNEQFF | TGCGCCAGCAGCCCAACCGGAATAGCAGTTAACAATGAGCAGTTCTTC
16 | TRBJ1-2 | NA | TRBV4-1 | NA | CASSQMGRGVDYGYTF | TGCGCCAGCAGCCAAATGGGGCGGGGTGTAGACTATGGCTACACCTTC
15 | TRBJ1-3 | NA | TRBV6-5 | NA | CASSNTGISGNTIYF | TGTGCCAGCAGTAATACAGGGATCTCTGGAAACACCATATATTTT
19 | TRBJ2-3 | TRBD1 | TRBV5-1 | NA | CASSLGRARQGMWADTQYF | TGCGCCAGCAGCTTGGGACGGGCCCGACAGGGTATGTGGGCAGATACGCAGTATTTT
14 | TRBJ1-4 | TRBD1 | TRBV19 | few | CASATGQGNEKLFF | TGTGCCAGTGCCACGGGACAGGGAAATGAAAAACTGTTTTTT
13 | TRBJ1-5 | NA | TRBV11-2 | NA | CASSARGNQPQHF | TGTGCCAGCAGCGCAAGGGGGAATCAGCCCCAGCATTTT
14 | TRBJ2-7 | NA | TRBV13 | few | CASSLGRNLYEQYF | TGTGCCAGCAGCTTGGGCCGGAATTTGTACGAGCAGTACTTC
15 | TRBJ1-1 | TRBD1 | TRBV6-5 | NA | CASSRQGAWDSEAFF | TGTGCCAGCAGTCGACAGGGGGCGTGGGATAGTGAAGCTTTCTTT
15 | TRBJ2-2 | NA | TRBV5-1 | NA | CASSLDGGRAGELFF | TGCGCCAGCAGCTTGGACGGGGGGCGCGCCGGGGAGCTGTTTTTT
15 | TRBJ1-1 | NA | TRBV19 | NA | CASSPYGILNTEAFF | TGTGCCAGTAGCCCATACGGTATCCTTAACACTGAAGCTTTCTTT
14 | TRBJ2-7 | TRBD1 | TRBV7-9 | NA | CASSKQGGAYEQYF | TGTGCCAGCAGCAAACAGGGGGGAGCGTACGAGCAGTACTTC
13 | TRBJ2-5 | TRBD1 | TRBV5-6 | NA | CASSGDRAETQYF | TGTGCCAGCAGCGGGGACAGGGCAGAGACCCAGTACTTC
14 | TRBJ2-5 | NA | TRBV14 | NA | CASSIRTFQETQYF | TGTGCCAGCAGTATCAGGACATTTCAAGAGACCCAGTACTTC
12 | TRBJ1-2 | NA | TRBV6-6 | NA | CASSYSGNGYTF | TGTGCCAGCAGTTACTCGGGCAATGGCTACACCTTC
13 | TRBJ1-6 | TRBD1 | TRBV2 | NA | CASWGQGGSPLHF | TGTGCCAGCTGGGGACAGGGAGGCTCACCCCTCCACTTT
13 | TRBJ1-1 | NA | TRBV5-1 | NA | CASSLAELAEAFF | TGCGCCAGCAGCTTGGCTGAGTTGGCTGAAGCTTTCTTT
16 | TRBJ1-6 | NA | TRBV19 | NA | CASSIVAGIQSSPLHF | TGTGCCAGTAGTATAGTTGCAGGGATCCAATCTTCACCCCTCCACTTT